Described below is a single T cell receptor (beta chain) sequence and its context. Antigen: not known. The data belong to a study of post-analysis software for immune sequencing data. This CDR3 is built from 10 residues. The V and J ends lost 3 bases and 12 bases respectively, with 11 bases between them. Looked up from germline, CDR1 is SQVTM and CDR2 is ANQGSEA. Overall study findings and caveats: Higher frequency in patients than in controls was seen for several TRBV segments, with TRBV5-6, TRBV5-1 and TRBV20-1 among them. Samples sharing a preparation batch grouped tightly together when assessed by F measure.

TCR beta cDNA libraries included unique molecular identifiers. One entry per CDR3 protein, called by TCRdb with MiXCR from the PCR reads. The sample yields 750,000 to 950,000 distinct CDR3 sequences, roughly 50% seen once. The V and J genes are TRBV29-1 and TRBJ1-1; D gene ambiguous. Sequencing was done on a sample of blood. The clonotype originates from a girl aged 10 to 17 with multiple sclerosis. The CDR3 DNA follows: TGCAGCGTTGAGGAAGGAACGTCTTTCTTT. Translated, it gives CSVEEGTSFF.